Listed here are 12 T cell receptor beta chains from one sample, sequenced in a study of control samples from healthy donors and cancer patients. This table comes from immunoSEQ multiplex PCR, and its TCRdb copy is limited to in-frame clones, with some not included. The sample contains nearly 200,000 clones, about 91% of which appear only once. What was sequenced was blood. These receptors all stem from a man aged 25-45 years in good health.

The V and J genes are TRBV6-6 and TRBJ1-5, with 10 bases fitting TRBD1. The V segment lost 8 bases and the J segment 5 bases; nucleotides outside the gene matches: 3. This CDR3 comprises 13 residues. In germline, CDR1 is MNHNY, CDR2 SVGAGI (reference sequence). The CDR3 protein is CASLGQGDQPQHF. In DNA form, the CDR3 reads TGTGCCAGCCTTGGACAGGGGGATCAGCCCCAGCATTTT.

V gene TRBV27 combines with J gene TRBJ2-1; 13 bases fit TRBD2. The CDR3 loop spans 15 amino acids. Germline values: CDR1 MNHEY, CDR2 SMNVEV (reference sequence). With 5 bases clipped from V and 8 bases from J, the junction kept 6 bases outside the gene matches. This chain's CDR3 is CASSPLAGGPDEQFF. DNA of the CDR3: TGTGCCAGCAGTCCACTAGCGGGGGGGCCAGATGAGCAGTTCTTC.

CDR3 protein: CASSLDGDSYNSPLHF. CDR3 in DNA: TGTGCCAGCAGCTTAGACGGGGACAGCTATAATTCACCCCTCCACTTT. The V call is TRBV11-2, the J call TRBJ1-6, with TRBD1 matching 7 bases. V shed 0 bases and J 3 bases; nucleotides not matched to a gene: 2. The CDR3 runs to 16 residues. Germline V lookup: CDR1 SGHAT, CDR2 FQNNGV.

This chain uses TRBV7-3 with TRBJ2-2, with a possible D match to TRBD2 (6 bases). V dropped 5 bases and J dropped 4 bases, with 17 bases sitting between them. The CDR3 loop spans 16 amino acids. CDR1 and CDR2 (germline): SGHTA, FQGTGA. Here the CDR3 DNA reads TGTGCCAGCAGCGATAGGTCGGGGCGGGGCACCGGGGAGCTGTTTTTT. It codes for CASSDRSGRGTGELFF.

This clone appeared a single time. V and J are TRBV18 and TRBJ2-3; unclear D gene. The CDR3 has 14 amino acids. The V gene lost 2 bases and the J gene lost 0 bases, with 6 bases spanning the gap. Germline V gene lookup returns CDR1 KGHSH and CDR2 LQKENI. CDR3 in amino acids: CASSPSLSTDTQYF. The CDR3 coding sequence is TGTGCCAGCTCACCATCGCTAAGCACAGATACGCAGTATTTT.

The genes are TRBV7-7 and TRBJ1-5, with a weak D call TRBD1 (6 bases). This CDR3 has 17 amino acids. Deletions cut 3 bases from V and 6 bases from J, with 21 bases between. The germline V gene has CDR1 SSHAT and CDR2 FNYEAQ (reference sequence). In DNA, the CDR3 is TGTGCCAGCAGCTTGGCACCCGAGGGGGGACGGGTTCAGCCCCAGCATTTT. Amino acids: CASSLAPEGGRVQPQHF.

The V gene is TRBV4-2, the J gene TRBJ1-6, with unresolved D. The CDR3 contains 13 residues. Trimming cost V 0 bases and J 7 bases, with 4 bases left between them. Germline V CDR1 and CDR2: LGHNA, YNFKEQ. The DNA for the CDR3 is TGTGCCAGCAGCCAAGAGGGGAATTCACCCCTCCACTTT. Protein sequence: CASSQEGNSPLHF.

The CDR3 here is CASRDRERSSYEQYF. CDR3 sequence (DNA): TGTGCCAGTAGAGACAGGGAGAGGAGCTCCTACGAGCAGTACTTC. This rearrangement joins TRBV2 to TRBJ2-7; 7 bases are shared with TRBD1. The CDR3 sequence is 15 residues long. The J segment lost 0 bases and the V segment lost 9 bases, leaving 11 bases of the junction unmatched. The germline V gene has CDR1 SNHLY and CDR2 FYNNEI.

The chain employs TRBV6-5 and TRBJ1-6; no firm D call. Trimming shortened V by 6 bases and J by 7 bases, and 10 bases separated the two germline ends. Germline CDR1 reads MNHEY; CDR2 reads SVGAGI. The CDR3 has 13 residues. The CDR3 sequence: CASRGSRNSPLHF. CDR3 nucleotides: TGTGCCAGCAGGGGGTCTAGGAATTCACCCCTCCACTTT.

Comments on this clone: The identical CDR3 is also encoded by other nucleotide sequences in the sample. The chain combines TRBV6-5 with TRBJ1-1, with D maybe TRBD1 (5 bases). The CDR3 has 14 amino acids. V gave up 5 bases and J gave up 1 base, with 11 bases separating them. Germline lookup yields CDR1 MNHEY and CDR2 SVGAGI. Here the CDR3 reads CASSRDGGNTEAFF. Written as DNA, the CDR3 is TGTGCCAGCAGTCGGGACGGAGGGAACACTGAAGCTTTCTTT.

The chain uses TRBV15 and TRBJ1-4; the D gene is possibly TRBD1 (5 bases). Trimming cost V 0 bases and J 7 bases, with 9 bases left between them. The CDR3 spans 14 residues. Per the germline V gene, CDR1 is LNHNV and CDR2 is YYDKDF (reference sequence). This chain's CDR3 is CATSRDRGAEKLFF. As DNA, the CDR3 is TGTGCCACCAGCAGAGATCGCGGGGCTGAAAAACTGTTTTTT.

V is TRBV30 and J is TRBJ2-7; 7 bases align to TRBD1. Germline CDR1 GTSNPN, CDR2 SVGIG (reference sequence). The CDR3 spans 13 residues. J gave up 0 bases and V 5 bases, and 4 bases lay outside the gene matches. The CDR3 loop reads CAWDRDSSYEQYF. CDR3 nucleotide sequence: TGTGCCTGGGATAGGGACAGCTCCTACGAGCAGTACTTC.